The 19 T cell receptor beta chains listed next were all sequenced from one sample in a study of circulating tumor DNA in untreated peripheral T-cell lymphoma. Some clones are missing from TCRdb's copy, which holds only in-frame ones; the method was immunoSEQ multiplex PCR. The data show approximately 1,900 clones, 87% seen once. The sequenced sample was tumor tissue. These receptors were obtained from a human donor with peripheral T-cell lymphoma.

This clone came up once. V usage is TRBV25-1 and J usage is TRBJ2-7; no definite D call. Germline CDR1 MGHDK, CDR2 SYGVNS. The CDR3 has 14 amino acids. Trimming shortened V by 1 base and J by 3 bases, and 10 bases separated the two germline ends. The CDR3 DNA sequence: TGTGCCAGCAGTGAATCCGAGACGGTCTACGAGCAGTACTTC. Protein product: CASSESETVYEQYF.

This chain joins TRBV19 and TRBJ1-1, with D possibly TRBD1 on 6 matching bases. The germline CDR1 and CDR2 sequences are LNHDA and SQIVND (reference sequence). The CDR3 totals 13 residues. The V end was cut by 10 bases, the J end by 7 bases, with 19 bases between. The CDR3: CAIRIQGHGEAFF. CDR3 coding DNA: TGTGCCATCCGTATTCAGGGGCATGGTGAAGCTTTCTTT.

CDR3 bases: TGTGCCAGCAGGTCGCGGGGCACTGAAGCTTTCTTT. It codes for CASRSRGTEAFF. The chain combines TRBV6-8 with TRBJ1-1; no clear D. The length of the CDR3 is 12 residues. V lost 6 bases, J lost 4 bases, and 9 bases lay in between. Germline V CDR1 and CDR2: MNHGY, SAAAGT.

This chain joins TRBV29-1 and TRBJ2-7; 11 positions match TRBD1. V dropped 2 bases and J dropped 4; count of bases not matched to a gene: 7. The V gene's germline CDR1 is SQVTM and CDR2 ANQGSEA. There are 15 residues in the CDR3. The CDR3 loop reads CSVERLGQGAYEQYF. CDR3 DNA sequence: TGCAGCGTTGAACGACTCGGACAGGGGGCGTACGAGCAGTACTTC.

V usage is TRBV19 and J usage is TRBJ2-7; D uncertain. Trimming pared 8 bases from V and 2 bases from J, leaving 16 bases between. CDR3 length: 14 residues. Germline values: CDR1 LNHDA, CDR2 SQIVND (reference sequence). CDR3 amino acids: CASHSSDAAYEQYF. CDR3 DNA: TGTGCCAGTCACAGTTCCGACGCGGCCTACGAGCAGTACTTC.

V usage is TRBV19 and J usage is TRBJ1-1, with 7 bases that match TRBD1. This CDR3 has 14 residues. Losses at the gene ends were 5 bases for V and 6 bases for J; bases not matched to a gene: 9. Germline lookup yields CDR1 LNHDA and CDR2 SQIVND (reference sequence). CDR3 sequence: CASSPRRQGAEAFF. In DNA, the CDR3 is TGTGCCAGTAGTCCTCGGCGGCAGGGGGCTGAAGCTTTCTTT. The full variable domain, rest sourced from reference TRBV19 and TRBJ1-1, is DGGITQSPKYLFRKEGQNVTLSCEQNLNHDAMYWYRQDPGQGLRLIYYSQIVNDFQKGDIAEGYSVSREKKESFPLTVTSAQKNPTAFYLCASSPRRQGAEAFFGQGTRLTVV.

The DNA of the CDR3 is TGTGCCAGCAGTCCCCGGGACAGGGTCCGCGATGAGCAGTTCTTC. This sequence encodes CASSPRDRVRDEQFF. The rearrangement uses TRBV6-8 and TRBJ2-1; TRBD1 agrees at 9 bases. This CDR3 region has 15 residues. Germline assignment: CDR1 MNHGY and CDR2 SAAAGT. J was trimmed by 8 bases and V by 5 bases; bases with no gene match: 10.

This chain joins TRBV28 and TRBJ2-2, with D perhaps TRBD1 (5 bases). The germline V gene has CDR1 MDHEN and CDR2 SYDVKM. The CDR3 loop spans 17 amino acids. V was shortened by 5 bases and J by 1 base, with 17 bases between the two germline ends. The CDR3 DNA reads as TGTGCCAGCAGTCCCCGTAGTATCAGGGAGAACACCGGGGAGCTGTTTTTT. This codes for CASSPRSIRENTGELFF.

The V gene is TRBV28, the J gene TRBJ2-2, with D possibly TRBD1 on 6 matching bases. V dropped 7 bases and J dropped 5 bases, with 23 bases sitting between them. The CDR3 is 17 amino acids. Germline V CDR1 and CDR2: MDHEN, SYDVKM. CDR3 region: CASTPQGDRFYTGELFF. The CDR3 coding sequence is TGTGCCAGCACCCCTCAGGGCGACAGGTTCTATACCGGGGAGCTGTTTTTT.

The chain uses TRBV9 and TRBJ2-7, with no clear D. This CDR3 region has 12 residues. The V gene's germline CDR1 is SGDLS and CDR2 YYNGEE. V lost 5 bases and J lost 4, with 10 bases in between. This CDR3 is CASSESAYEQYF. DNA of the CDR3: TGTGCCAGCAGTGAGTCCGCTTACGAGCAGTACTTC.

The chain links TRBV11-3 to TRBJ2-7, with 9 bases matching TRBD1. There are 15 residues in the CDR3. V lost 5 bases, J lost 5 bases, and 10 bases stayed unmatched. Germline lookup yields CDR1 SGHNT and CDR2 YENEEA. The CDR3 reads CASSAGTGIFNEQYF. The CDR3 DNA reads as TGTGCCAGCAGCGCAGGGACAGGGATCTTCAACGAGCAGTACTTC.

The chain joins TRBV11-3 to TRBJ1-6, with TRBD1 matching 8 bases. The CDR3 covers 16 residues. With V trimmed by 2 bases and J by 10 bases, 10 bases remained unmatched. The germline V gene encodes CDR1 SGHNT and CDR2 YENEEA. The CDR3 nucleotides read TGTGCCAGCAGCTTAACATCCGGACAGGGAGGGTCACCCCTCCACTTT. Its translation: CASSLTSGQGGSPLHF.

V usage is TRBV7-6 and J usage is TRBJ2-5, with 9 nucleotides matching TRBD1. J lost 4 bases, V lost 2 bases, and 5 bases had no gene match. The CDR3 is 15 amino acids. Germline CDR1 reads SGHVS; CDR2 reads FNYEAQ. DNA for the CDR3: TGTGCCAGCAGCTTAAGTACAGGGGGCGCAGAGACCCAGTACTTC. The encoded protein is CASSLSTGGAETQYF.

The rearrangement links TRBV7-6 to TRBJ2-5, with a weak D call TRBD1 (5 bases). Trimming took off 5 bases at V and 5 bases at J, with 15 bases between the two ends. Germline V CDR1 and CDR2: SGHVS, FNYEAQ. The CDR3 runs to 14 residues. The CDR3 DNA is TGTGCCAGCAGCAATCGGCCAGCAGGGGAGACCCAGTACTTC. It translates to CASSNRPAGETQYF.

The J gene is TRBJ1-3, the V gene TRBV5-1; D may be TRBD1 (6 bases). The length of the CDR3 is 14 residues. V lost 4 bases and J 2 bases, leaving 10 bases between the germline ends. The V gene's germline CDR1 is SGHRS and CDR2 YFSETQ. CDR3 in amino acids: CASSLGQAGNTIYF. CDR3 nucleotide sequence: TGCGCCAGCAGCCTGGGACAAGCTGGAAACACCATATATTTT.

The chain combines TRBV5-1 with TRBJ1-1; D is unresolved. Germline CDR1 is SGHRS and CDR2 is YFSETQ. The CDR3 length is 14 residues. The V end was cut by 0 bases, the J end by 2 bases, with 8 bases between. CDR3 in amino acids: CASSLGTINTEAFF. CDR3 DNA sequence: TGCGCCAGCAGCTTGGGCACGATTAACACTGAAGCTTTCTTT.

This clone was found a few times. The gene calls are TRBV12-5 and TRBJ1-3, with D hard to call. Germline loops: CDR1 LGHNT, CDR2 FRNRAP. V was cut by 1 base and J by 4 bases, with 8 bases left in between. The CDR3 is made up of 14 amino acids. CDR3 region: CASGLGGLGNTIYF. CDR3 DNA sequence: TGTGCTAGTGGTTTGGGGGGTTTGGGAAACACCATATATTTT.

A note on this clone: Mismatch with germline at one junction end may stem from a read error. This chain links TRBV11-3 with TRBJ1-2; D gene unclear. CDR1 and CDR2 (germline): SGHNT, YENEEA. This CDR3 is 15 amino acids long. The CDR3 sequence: CASSEAPGGNYGYTF. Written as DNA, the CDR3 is TGTGCCAGCAGCGAGGCCCCGGGAGGGAACTATGGTTACACCTTC.

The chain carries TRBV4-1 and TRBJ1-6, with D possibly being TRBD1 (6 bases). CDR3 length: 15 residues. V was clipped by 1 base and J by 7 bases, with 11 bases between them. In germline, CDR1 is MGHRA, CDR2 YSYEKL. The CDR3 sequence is CASSQVRTANSPLHF. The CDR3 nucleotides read TGCGCCAGCAGCCAAGTGCGGACAGCAAATTCACCCCTCCACTTT.